Listed here are 10 T cell receptor beta chains from one sample, sequenced in a study of blood T cell repertoires in COVID-19. Sequencing used immunoSEQ multiplex PCR; TCRdb keeps in-frame clones, though not all of them. Of about 270,000 clones listed, about 91% are singletons. Sample: peripheral blood. The receptor set was obtained from a person under 30 with COVID-19, enrolled during active disease.

The chain joins TRBV7-9 to TRBJ2-1, with a weak D call TRBD2 (5 bases). CDR1 is SEHNR, CDR2 FQNEAQ, per germline (reference sequence). V dropped 7 bases and J dropped 9 bases, with 16 bases sitting between them. The CDR3 totals 13 residues. The CDR3 DNA is TGTGCCAGCACCACCCTAGTAGGAGGTGAGCAGTTCTTC. It specifies CASTTLVGGEQFF.

This rearrangement joins TRBV9 to TRBJ2-1; 7 bases are shared with TRBD2. The V and J ends lost 4 bases and 8 bases, in that order; junction bases with no gene match: 6. Looked up from germline, CDR1 is SGDLS and CDR2 is YYNGEE. The CDR3 is 13 amino acids. CDR3 sequence (DNA): TGTGCCAGCAGCTCCAAGCGGGGAGATGAGCAGTTCTTC. It is translated as CASSSKRGDEQFF.

V gene TRBV4-3 combines with J gene TRBJ2-7; 11 nucleotides agree with TRBD2. Germline assignment: CDR1 LGHNA and CDR2 YSLEER. This CDR3 contains 14 residues. The J segment lost 6 bases and the V segment lost 2 bases, leaving 3 bases of the junction unmatched. The chain's CDR3 is CASSQSLAGGEQYF. DNA of the CDR3: TGCGCCAGCAGCCAAAGCCTAGCGGGAGGCGAGCAGTACTTC.

The chain joins TRBV6-6 to TRBJ1-3; possibly TRBD1 for D (5 bases). Deletions cut 5 bases from V and 0 bases from J, with 8 bases between. Germline-derived CDR1 and CDR2 are MNHNY and SVGAGI (reference sequence). This CDR3 is built from 14 residues. CDR3 coding DNA: TGTGCCAGCAGTGCAGGGTCCTCTGGAAACACCATATATTTT. Translating gives CASSAGSSGNTIYF.

The V and J genes are TRBV19 and TRBJ2-5; 8 positions match TRBD2. The CDR3 is made up of 19 amino acids. Germline V gene sequence: CDR1 LNHDA, CDR2 SQIVND (reference sequence). Trimming cost V 8 bases and J 0 bases; bases outside gene matches: 20. This CDR3 is CASRGLAGGRANYQETQYF. Written as DNA, the CDR3 is TGTGCCAGTCGCGGGTTGGCGGGAGGTCGGGCTAATTACCAAGAGACCCAGTACTTC.

The rearrangement uses TRBV27 and TRBJ1-2, with a weak D call TRBD1 (5 bases). The V gene's germline CDR1 is MNHEY and CDR2 SMNVEV (reference sequence). V was pared by 6 bases and J by 5 bases, with 16 bases between. This CDR3 has 14 amino acids. The CDR3: CASSPVDRTYGYTF. Here the CDR3 DNA reads TGTGCCAGCAGCCCCGTCGACAGAACATATGGCTACACCTTC.

About this clone: Other DNA sequences within the sample encode an identical CDR3. The rearrangement joins TRBV24-1 to TRBJ2-5; TRBD1 matches 8 bases. V lost 3 bases, J lost 1 base, and 3 bases stayed unmatched. This CDR3 is 15 amino acids long. Germline V gives CDR1 KGHDR, CDR2 SFDVKD. CDR3 DNA sequence: TGTGCCACCAGTGATCCAGGACAGGGCCAAGAGACCCAGTACTTC. As protein: CATSDPGQGQETQYF.

The chain uses TRBV30 and TRBJ2-7; D is perhaps TRBD2 (5 bases). The CDR3 covers 12 residues. CDR1 and CDR2 (germline): GTSNPN, SVGIG (reference sequence). V was trimmed by 0 bases and J by 2 bases, leaving 5 bases between them. The CDR3 DNA reads as TGTGCCTGGAGTGTACTAGCCTACGAGCAGTACTTC. Translating gives CAWSVLAYEQYF.

This sequence joins TRBV24-1 and TRBJ1-2; 11 nucleotides align to TRBD1. Trimming took 3 bases from V and 7 from J; bases not matched to a gene: 0. The CDR3 has 13 amino acids. Per germline, CDR1 KGHDR and CDR2 SFDVKD. The CDR3 DNA follows: TGTGCCACCAGTGATGGGACAGGGGGTGGCTACACCTTC. This gives the protein CATSDGTGGGYTF.

The V gene is TRBV5-1, the J gene TRBJ1-6; 9 bases agree with TRBD1. From germline, CDR1 is SGHRS and CDR2 YFSETQ. V was pared by 4 bases and J by 3 bases, with 5 bases of the junction left unmatched. This CDR3 comprises 16 residues. The DNA of the CDR3 is TGCGCCAGCAGCCCCGGGACAGGGAACTATAATTCACCCCTCCACTTT. Protein product: CASSPGTGNYNSPLHF.